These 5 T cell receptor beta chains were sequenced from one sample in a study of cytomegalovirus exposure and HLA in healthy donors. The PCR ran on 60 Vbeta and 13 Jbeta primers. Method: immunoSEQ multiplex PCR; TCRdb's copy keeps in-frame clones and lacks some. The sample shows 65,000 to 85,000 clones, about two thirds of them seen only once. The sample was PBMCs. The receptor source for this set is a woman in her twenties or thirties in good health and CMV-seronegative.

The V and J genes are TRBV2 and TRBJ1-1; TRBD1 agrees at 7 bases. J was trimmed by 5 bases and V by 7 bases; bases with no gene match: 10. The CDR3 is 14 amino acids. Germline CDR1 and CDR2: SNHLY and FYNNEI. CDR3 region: CASTLQGHGTEAFF. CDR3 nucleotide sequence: TGTGCCAGCACCCTACAGGGGCATGGGACTGAAGCTTTCTTT.

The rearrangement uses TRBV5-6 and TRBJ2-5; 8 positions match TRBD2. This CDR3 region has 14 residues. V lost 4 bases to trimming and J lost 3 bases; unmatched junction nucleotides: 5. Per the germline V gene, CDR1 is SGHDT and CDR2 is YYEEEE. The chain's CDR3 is CASSGGGPKETQYF. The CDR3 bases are TGTGCCAGCAGCGGCGGGGGGCCCAAAGAGACCCAGTACTTC.

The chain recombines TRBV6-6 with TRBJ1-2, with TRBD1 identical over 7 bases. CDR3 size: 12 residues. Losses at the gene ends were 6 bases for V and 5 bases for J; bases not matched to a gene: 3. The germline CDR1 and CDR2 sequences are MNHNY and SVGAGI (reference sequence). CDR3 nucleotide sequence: TGTGCCAGCAGCAGACAGGGATATGGCTACACCTTC. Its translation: CASSRQGYGYTF.

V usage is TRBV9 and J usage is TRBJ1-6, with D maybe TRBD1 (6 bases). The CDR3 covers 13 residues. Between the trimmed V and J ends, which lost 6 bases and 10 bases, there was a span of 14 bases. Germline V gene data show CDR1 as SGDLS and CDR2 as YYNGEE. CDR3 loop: CASNNRANSPLHF. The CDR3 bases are TGTGCCAGCAACAACAGGGCGAACTCACCCCTCCACTTT.

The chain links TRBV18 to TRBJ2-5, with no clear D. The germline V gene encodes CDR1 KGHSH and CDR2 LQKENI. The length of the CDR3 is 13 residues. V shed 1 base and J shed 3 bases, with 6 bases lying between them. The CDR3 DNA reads TGTGCCAGCTCACCACTCCAAAAAGAGACCCAGTACTTC. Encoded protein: CASSPLQKETQYF.